The subject of this entry is one T cell receptor beta chain. Its antigen is not known. The sample comes from a study of cytomegalovirus exposure and HLA in healthy donors. Study summary: Previous work identified around 120 million unique TCR beta sequences from roughly 180 million T cells.

General observations from the study: Researchers reported in a later analysis that common viral pathogens appeared linked to several top clusters. The study recorded 164 TCR beta chains that were cytomegalovirus-associated. The study found most TCR sequences rare, yet found some public TCRs in many donors.

The trim removed 4 bases at V and 10 bases at J, leaving 11 bases unmatched. The CDR3 spans 15 residues. Per germline, CDR1 SGHNT and CDR2 YENEEA. PCR primers comprised 60 Vbeta and 13 Jbeta primers. The repertoire was sequenced with immunoSEQ multiplex PCR; TCRdb's copy has only in-frame clones and lacks some. The repertoire holds some 200,000 clones, with around 83% as singletons. The sequence derives from a middle-aged woman in good health and CMV-seronegative. This sequence joins TRBV11-3 and TRBJ2-1, with 9 nucleotides matching TRBD2. The sample taken for sequencing was PBMCs. The CDR3 region has the DNA TGTGCCAGCAGCTCTTTGGAGCGGGAGGACGGGGAGCAGTTCTTC. Translating it yields CASSSLEREDGEQFF.